This TCR beta chain was identified during a study of shared clonotypes between healthy human individuals. Study-wide context: Per donor, three plates held CD4 naive cells, three held CD4 memory, two held CD8 naive and one held CD8 memory. Regarding the study as a whole: Across a handful of donors, naive CD4 shared roughly 5%, naive CD8 over 3%, memory CD4 more than 2%, memory CD8 0.4% to 0.5%.

This clone has only one observation. The antigen is not known. In the same sample, other DNA sequences code for this CDR3. The CDR3 is 14 amino acids. Trimming took 6 bases from V and 2 from J, leaving 11 bases between them. CDR1 MNHNS and CDR2 SASEGT come from the germline V gene. TCRdb's copy holds only in-frame clones and misses some; the assay was immunoSEQ multiplex PCR. This table has 550,000 to 700,000 clones, around 73% appearing once. This TCR was sampled from a woman under 40 in good health. The chain has TRBV6-1 and TRBJ1-5; D gene uncertain. The sample taken for sequencing was memory CD4+ T cells sorted from blood. Documented subset: CD45RA-negative fraction. In nucleotides, the CDR3 is TGTGCCAGCAGCGCGGACGGGGGCAATCAGCCCCAGCATTTT. It is translated as CASSADGGNQPQHF.